This T cell receptor beta chain emerged from a study of graft-versus-host responses after intestinal transplantation. Study-wide background: Recipients had multivisceral, liver-intestinal, or isolated intestinal transplants. Tacrolimus plus steroids were given to all recipients for about three years, preceded by anti-thymocyte globulin induction. Notes on the study in general: Allografts of patients with graft-donor T cell macrochimerism showed high graft-versus-host to host-versus-graft clone ratios. Analysis identified GvH clones in recipient marrow, with some appearing first in ileum or blood.

Trimming took 0 bases from V and 6 from J, leaving 9 bases between them. Germline values: CDR1 SGDLS, CDR2 YYNGEE. CDR3 size: 13 residues. Remarks on this clone: Its matching antigen is unknown.

TCRdb's table, derived via immunoSEQ multiplex PCR, lists solely in-frame clones and lacks some. This sample yields about 110,000 clones, of which around 93% are seen a single time; 0.5% to 0.6% belongs to the top ten. This material consisted of unstimulated CD8+ T cells sorted from spleen or lymph node cells, taken before intestinal transplant. This sequence joins TRBV9 and TRBJ1-1; D ambiguous. The TCR originated in a human donor who received an intestinal transplant. The CDR3 DNA reads TGTGCCAGCAGCGTAGCGAGAGGGTCTGAAGCTTTCTTT. Residues: CASSVARGSEAFF.